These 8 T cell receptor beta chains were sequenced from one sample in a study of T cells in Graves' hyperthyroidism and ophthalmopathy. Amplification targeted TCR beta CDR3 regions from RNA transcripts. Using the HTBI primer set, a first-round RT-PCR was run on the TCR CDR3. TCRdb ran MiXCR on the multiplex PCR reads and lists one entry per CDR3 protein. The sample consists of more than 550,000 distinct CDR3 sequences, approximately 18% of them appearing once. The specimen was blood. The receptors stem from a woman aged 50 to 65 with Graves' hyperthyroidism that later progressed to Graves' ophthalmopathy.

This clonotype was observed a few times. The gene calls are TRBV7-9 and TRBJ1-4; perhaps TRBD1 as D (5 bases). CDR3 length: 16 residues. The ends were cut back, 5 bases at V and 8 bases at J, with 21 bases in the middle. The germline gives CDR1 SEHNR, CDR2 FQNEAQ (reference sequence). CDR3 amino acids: CASSPPLRGWNEKLFF. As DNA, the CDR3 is TGTGCCAGCAGCCCGCCCCTTAGGGGATGGAACGAAAAACTGTTTTTT.

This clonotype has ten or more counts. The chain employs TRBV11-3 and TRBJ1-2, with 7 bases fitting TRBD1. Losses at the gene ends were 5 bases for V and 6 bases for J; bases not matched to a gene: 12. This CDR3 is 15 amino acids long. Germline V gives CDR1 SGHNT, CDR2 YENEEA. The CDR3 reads CASSLRDSFPHGYTF. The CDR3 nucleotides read TGTGCCAGCAGCCTCCGGGACAGCTTTCCCCATGGCTACACCTTC.

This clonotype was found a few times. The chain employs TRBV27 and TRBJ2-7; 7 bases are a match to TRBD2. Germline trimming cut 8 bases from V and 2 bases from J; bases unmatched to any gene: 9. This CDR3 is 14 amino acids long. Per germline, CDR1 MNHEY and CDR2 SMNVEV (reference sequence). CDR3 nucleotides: TGTGCCAGCCTTGGCGGGGGAACCCCCTACGAGCAGTACTTC. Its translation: CASLGGGTPYEQYF.

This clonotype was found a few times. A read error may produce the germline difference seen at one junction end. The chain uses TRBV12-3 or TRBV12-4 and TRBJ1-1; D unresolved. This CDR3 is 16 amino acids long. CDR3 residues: CVSSLWVSETGTEAFF. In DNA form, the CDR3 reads TGTGTCAGCAGTTTATGGGTTTCAGAGACGGGGACTGAAGCTTTCTTT.

CDR3 residues: CASSTEGGYSNQPQHF. CDR3 nucleotide sequence: TGTGCCAGCAGTACCGAGGGGGGGTATAGCAATCAGCCCCAGCATTTT. The chain is built from TRBV7-2 and TRBJ1-5; D is possibly TRBD1 (6 bases). The CDR3 is made up of 16 amino acids. Per the germline V gene, CDR1 is SGHTA and CDR2 is FQGNSA. V lost 6 bases and J 0 bases, leaving 15 bases between the germline ends.

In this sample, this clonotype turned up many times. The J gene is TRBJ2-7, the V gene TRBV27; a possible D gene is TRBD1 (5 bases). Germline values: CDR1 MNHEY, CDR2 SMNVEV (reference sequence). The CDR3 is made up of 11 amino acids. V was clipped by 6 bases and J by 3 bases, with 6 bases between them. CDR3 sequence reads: CASRQDYEQYF. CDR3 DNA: TGTGCCAGCAGACAGGACTACGAGCAGTACTTC.

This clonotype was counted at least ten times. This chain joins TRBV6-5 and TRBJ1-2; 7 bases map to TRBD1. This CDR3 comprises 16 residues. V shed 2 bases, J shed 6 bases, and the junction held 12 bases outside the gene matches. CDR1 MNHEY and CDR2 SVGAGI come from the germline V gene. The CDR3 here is CASSYKRTGALDGYTF. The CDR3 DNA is TGTGCCAGCAGTTACAAACGTACAGGGGCGCTGGATGGCTACACCTTC.

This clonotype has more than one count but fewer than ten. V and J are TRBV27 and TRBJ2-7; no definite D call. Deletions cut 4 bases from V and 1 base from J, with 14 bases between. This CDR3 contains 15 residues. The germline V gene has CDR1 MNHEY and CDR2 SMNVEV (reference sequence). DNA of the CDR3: TGTGCCAGCAGTTCCCCAACCTTAGATTCCTACGAGCAGTACTTC. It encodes CASSSPTLDSYEQYF.